The next 10 T cell receptor beta chains were all read from a single sample in a study of metastatic and nonmetastatic thyroid tumors (TCRdb year 2020). Before undergoing thyroid surgery, none of the patients had been given any kind of treatment. To prepare the library, PCR was applied. Data came from an Illumina HiSeq 4000. TCRdb applied fastp at Q25 and MiXCR to the public reads, then kept only in-frame beta chains. For this sample there are roughly 40,000 clones; around 16% appear just once. Of the sample, 9.9% is held by the ten largest clones. Material: tumor tissue. The receptor source for this set is a female donor with papillary thyroid cancer or a benign thyroid nodule (not recorded which). Some clones in this sample may be carry-over from other donors' samples.

This clone was counted once. The chain carries TRBV20-1 and TRBJ1-6, with D possibly being TRBD1 (6 bases). CDR3 length equals 15 residues. Deletions cut 5 bases from V and 9 bases from J, with 20 bases between. Germline V lookup: CDR1 DFQATT, CDR2 SNEGSKA (reference sequence). CDR3 residues: CSAHTAGDGCSPLHF. CDR3 bases: TGCAGTGCTCACACAGCAGGGGACGGATGTTCACCCCTCCACTTT.

In the case of this clone: Being one base from a much bigger clone, this may be a read error. This rearrangement joins TRBV28 to TRBJ2-4; 7 bases are shared with TRBD1. The V and J ends lost 8 bases and 5 bases, in that order; junction bases with no gene match: 12. Germline CDR1 is MDHEN and CDR2 is SYDVKM. CDR3 length: 15 amino acids. The CDR3 spells CASGPPTGVQNIQYF. The CDR3 region has the DNA TGTGCCAGCGGTCCCCCAACAGGGGTGCAAAACATTCAGTACTTC.

The chain links TRBV18 to TRBJ2-2; no definite D call. The CDR3 length is 12 residues. Germline V CDR1 and CDR2: KGHSH, LQKENI. V lost 3 bases and J lost 8, with 7 bases in between. For the CDR3, the DNA is TGTGCCAGCTCACCTTCGAGTGGGGAGCTGTTTTTT. This gives the protein CASSPSSGELFF.

There are many counts of this clone. The sample holds other DNA sequences that translate to the same CDR3. V gene TRBV6-1 combines with J gene TRBJ1-3; a weak D match, TRBD1 (5 bases). The CDR3 is 15 residues long. With 6 bases removed from V and 4 bases from J, the gap between germline ends came to 16 bases. Germline V lookup: CDR1 MNHNS, CDR2 SASEGT. DNA of the CDR3: TGTGCCAGCAGCCGAACCCCAGGGAGAGGAAACACCATATATTTT. Translated: CASSRTPGRGNTIYF.

This clone was picked up many times. The J gene is TRBJ2-5, the V gene TRBV4-1; D is possibly TRBD1 (5 bases). Germline V gene lookup returns CDR1 MGHRA and CDR2 YSYEKL. The CDR3 extends over 18 amino acids. V was clipped by 1 base and J by 4 bases, with 22 bases between them. CDR3 in amino acids: CASSQGKPTGIRSETQYF. The DNA of the CDR3 is TGCGCCAGCAGCCAAGGAAAACCCACAGGAATCAGGTCAGAGACCCAGTACTTC.

At least ten counts were recorded for this clone. At one boundary the junction diverges from the germline segment, which might be a read error. The chain employs TRBV5-1 and TRBJ2-7; no definite D call. The CDR3 runs 15 residues. Germline V gene sequence: CDR1 SGHRS, CDR2 YFSETQ. This chain's CDR3 is CASSLVGTESYEQCF. The DNA for the CDR3 is TGCGCCAGCAGCTTGGTAGGTACAGAATCCTACGAGCAGTGCTTC.

The rearrangement joins TRBV7-8 to TRBJ2-5; D call uncertain. The assigned J gene may be wrong: the sequence end matches TRBJ2-1 better. The CDR3 sequence is 16 residues long. From germline, CDR1 is SGHVS and CDR2 FQNEAQ. CDR3 DNA sequence: TGTGCCAGCAGTCGAAAACCTGTATCTTATGAGGATGAGCAGTTCTTC. Translating gives CASSRKPVSYEDEQFF.

This clone was found many times. This chain joins TRBV9 and TRBJ2-5; D uncertain. The V end was cut by 4 bases, the J end by 1 base, with 11 bases between. This CDR3 is 14 amino acids long. From germline, CDR1 is SGDLS and CDR2 YYNGEE. CDR3 nucleotide sequence: TGTGCCAGCAGCCCTCGAGACGGCCAAGAGACCCAGTACTTC. Protein product: CASSPRDGQETQYF.

This clone has only a few counts. The chain joins TRBV7-3 to TRBJ2-1, with 8 positions matching TRBD2. The V and J ends lost 5 bases and 13 bases, in that order; junction bases with no gene match: 19. The germline V gene has CDR1 SGHTA and CDR2 FQGTGA. This CDR3 comprises 16 residues. The DNA for the CDR3 is TGTGCCAGCAGCCCCATAGCGGGGAGCTCCTACAATTATCAGTTCTTC. Translated: CASSPIAGSSYNYQFF.

This clone was seen more than once but under ten times. A much bigger clone sits one base away, suggesting this may be a read error. J is TRBJ1-2 and V is TRBV15; 7 nucleotides match TRBD1. CDR1 LNHNV and CDR2 YYDKDF come from the germline V gene (reference sequence). This CDR3 is 16 amino acids long. CDR3 region: CATSRDKLRQGDGYAF. The CDR3 region has the DNA TGTGCCACCAGCAGAGATAAGTTAAGACAGGGCGATGGCTACGCCTTC.